Listed below are T cell receptor beta chains from one sample, sequenced in a study of blood T cell repertoires in COVID-19. The protocol was immunoSEQ multiplex PCR, while the TCRdb copy is restricted to in-frame clones and leaves out a portion. In the table there are fewer than 350,000 clones, about 93% of which are singletons. The material sequenced was peripheral blood. These receptors came from a woman in her 30s with COVID-19, enrolled during active disease. The CDR3 runs from the conserved cysteine through the conserved F or W. The D gene is left open where the match is weak.

d_gene,j_gene,v_gene,len,CDR3nt,CDR3aa
-,TRBJ2-1,TRBV5-4,14,TGTGCCAGCAGCTTGGATACGGGGTACAATGAGCAGTTCTTC,CASSLDTGYNEQFF
-,TRBJ1-5,TRBV19,16,TGTGCCAGTAGTATAGATCACACCCGAGGGAATCAGCCCCAGCATTTT,CASSIDHTRGNQPQHF
-,TRBJ1-5,TRBV5-1,17,TGCGCCAGCAGCTTTTGGGGGCCAGGGGATGGCAATCAGCCCCAGCATTTT,CASSFWGPGDGNQPQHF
-,TRBJ2-7,TRBV5-5,16,TGTGCCAGCAGCCCGGACTCCGTGCCCCTCTCCTACGAGCAGTACTTC,CASSPDSVPLSYEQYF
-,TRBJ2-5,TRBV27,14,TGTGCCAGCAGTTTATCGATTACAGAAGAGACCCAGTACTTC,CASSLSITEETQYF
TRBD2,TRBJ2-4,TRBV5-1,17,TGCGCCAGCAGCTTGGCGGGGGCGGGAGGATACAAAAACATTCAGTACTTC,CASSLAGAGGYKNIQYF
TRBD1,TRBJ1-2,TRBV3-1/TRBV3-2,15,TGTGCCAGCAGCCAGTGGGACAGGGGTCGCTATGGCTACACCTTC,CASSQWDRGRYGYTF
-,TRBJ2-7,TRBV28,13,TGTGCCAGCCGGGAAGACGTCACCTACGAGCAGTACTTC,CASREDVTYEQYF
-,TRBJ1-5,TRBV28,15,TGTGCCAGCAGACCTCCCGGGAGTCCTAATCAGCCCCAGCATTTT,CASRPPGSPNQPQHF
TRBD1,TRBJ2-6,TRBV6-4,16,TGTGCCAGCAGTGGCGGACAGGGAACAGGGGCCAACGTCCTGACTTTC,CASSGGQGTGANVLTF
-,TRBJ1-2,TRBV30,13,TGTGCCTGGTCCCTCCGGGACTCCTATGGCTACACCTTC,CAWSLRDSYGYTF
-,TRBJ2-7,TRBV7-9,12,TGTGCCAGCAGCTTACAGGGCTACGAGCAGTACTTC,CASSLQGYEQYF
-,TRBJ2-5,TRBV7-9,13,TGTGCCAGCAGCTACAGGGTCCAAGAGACCCAGTACTTC,CASSYRVQETQYF
-,TRBJ1-6,TRBV6-5,15,TGTGCCAGCAGTTACGGAGTGGCCCTGAGTTCACCCCTCCACTTT,CASSYGVALSSPLHF
-,TRBJ2-3,TRBV9,15,TGTGCCAGCAGTCCTAGACCAACTAGCACAGATACGCAGTATTTT,CASSPRPTSTDTQYF
-,TRBJ1-1,TRBV15,16,TGTGCCACCAGCAGAGAAATTGATGGCCTGAACACTGAAGCTTTCTTT,CATSREIDGLNTEAFF
-,TRBJ1-5,TRBV28,15,TGTGCCAGCAGTTTAGGGGAGGGTGGGTGGCAGCCCCAGCATTTT,CASSLGEGGWQPQHF
TRBD1,TRBJ1-2,TRBV3-1/TRBV3-2,16,TGTGCCAGCAGCCAAGATTGGGACAGGGGTAAGCGTGGCTACACCTTC,CASSQDWDRGKRGYTF
TRBD2,TRBJ2-5,TRBV7-6,15,TGTGCCAGCAGCCCTGCTAGCGGGCAGGGGGAGACCCAGTACTTC,CASSPASGQGETQYF
-,TRBJ1-5,TRBV4-2,15,TGTGCCAGCAGCCAAGACAGGGTGAGCAATCAGCCCCAGCATTTT,CASSQDRVSNQPQHF
TRBD2,TRBJ2-3,TRBV28,16,TGTGCCAGCAGGGGGTCAGGGCTAGCGGACACAGATACGCAGTATTTT,CASRGSGLADTDTQYF
-,TRBJ2-7,TRBV5-1,14,TGCGCCAGCAGCCTCATGGGCGTTCGCGACGAGCAGTACTTC,CASSLMGVRDEQYF
TRBD1,TRBJ2-1,TRBV18,17,TGTGCCAGCTCACCTGTTGCAGGGGGCTCTTCATCTCCCGAGCAGTTCTTC,CASSPVAGGSSSPEQFF
TRBD1,TRBJ1-6,TRBV9,14,TGTGCCAGCAGCGCGGGGACAGGGGAAACACCCCTCCACTTT,CASSAGTGETPLHF
TRBD1,TRBJ1-4,TRBV7-9,15,TGTGCCAGCAGTTTCCCGACAGGGCTGAATGAAAAACTGTTTTTT,CASSFPTGLNEKLFF
-,TRBJ1-3,TRBV9,15,TGTGCCAGCAGTGCCCGGGGGGATACCAGAAACACCATATATTTT,CASSARGDTRNTIYF
-,TRBJ2-7,TRBV5-1,15,TGCGCCAGCAGCTTGGGACAGCAACTTTCCTACGAGCAGTACTTC,CASSLGQQLSYEQYF